A single TCR beta chain is shown here with its context. The target antigen is unknown. These data are taken from a study of OX40 agonist ivuxolimab in advanced cancers. Profiled with immunoSEQ multiplex PCR; TCRdb holds only in-frame clones, not every one. The data show around 31,000 clones, 90% seen once. Study conclusions and caveats: Fewer expanded clones were found on average in CD4+ than in CD8+ T cells.

The junction had 2 bases not matched to a gene; V was cut back by 5 bases and J by 5 bases. This CDR3 region has 13 residues. Germline V gives CDR1 SGHNT, CDR2 YENEEA. J is TRBJ2-5 and V is TRBV11-3; 10 bases agree with TRBD2. The material sequenced was CD4+ or CD8+ T cells sorted from blood, taken in a trial of the OX40 agonist ivuxolimab. This receptor was taken from an adult with an advanced solid tumor such as melanoma, head and neck, liver or kidney cancer. The CDR3 here is CASSERGGETQYF. The CDR3 nucleotides are TGTGCCAGCAGCGAGCGGGGGGGGGAGACCCAGTACTTC.